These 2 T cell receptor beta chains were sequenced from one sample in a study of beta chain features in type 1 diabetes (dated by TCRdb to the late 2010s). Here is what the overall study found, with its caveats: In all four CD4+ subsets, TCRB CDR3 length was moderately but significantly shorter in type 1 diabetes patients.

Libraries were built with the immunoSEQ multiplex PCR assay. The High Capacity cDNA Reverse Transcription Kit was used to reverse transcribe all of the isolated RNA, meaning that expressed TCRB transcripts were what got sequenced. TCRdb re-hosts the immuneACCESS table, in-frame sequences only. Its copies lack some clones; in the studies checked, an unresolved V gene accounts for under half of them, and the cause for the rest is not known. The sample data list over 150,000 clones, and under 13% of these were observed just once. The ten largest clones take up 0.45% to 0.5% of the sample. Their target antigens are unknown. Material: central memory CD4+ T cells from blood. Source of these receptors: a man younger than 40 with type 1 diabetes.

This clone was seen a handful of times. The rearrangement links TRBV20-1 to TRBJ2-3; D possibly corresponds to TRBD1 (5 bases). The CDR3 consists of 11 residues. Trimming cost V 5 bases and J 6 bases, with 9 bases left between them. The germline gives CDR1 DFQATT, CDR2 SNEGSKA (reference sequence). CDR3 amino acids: CSAQGSDTQYF. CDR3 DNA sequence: TGCAGTGCTCAGGGATCCGATACGCAGTATTTT.

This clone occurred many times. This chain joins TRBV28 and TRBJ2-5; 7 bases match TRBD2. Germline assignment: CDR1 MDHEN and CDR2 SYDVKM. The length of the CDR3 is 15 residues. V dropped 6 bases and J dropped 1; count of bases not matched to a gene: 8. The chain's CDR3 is CASSSQTSVQETQYF. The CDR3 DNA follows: TGTGCCAGCAGCTCCCAAACTAGCGTCCAAGAGACCCAGTACTTC.